This TCR beta chain was recovered during a study of blood T cell repertoires in COVID-19. Authors' data handling: Estimated nucleated cell counts came from reference gene primer amplification. Only in-frame clones appear in the TCRdb table, and some are missing; sequencing was by immunoSEQ multiplex PCR. V, J and clone size derive from that table, while D and trimming were established from the DNA sequence. The data hold over 120,000 clones, with about 91% observed a single time. The sample holds a few counts of this clone. J gave up 4 bases and V 7 bases, and 7 bases lay outside the gene matches. Germline assignment: CDR1 SEHNR and CDR2 FQNEAQ (reference sequence). The CDR3 length is 14 residues.

V is TRBV7-9 and J is TRBJ1-3; 7 nucleotides align to TRBD1. Sequencing was carried out using peripheral blood. The origin of this receptor is a woman aged 45-65 years with acute or convalescent COVID-19. The CDR3 DNA reads as TGTGCCAGCAAAACAGGGGATTTCGGAAACACCATATATTTT. Translating gives CASKTGDFGNTIYF. Using reference TRBV7-9 and TRBJ1-3 for the parts outside the CDR3, the full variable domain is DTGVSQNPRHKITKRGQNVTFRCDPISEHNRLYWYRQTLGQGPEFLTYFQNEAQLEKSRLLSDRFSAERPKGSFSTLEIQRTEQGDSAMYLCASKTGDFGNTIYFGEGSWLTVV.